This is a list of T cell receptor beta chains from one sample in a study of blood T cell repertoires in COVID-19. Using immunoSEQ multiplex PCR, the repertoire was profiled, and TCRdb retains in-frame clones only, with some absent. The sample gives 110,000 or so clones, roughly 82% of which show up once; 8.1% is in the top ten. Sample: peripheral blood. The receptors derive from a woman aged 35 to 49 with acute or convalescent COVID-19. CDR3s include the opening cysteine and the closing phenylalanine or tryptophan. A D gene is named only where the DNA matches it firmly. The listing skips clone size in some rows; elsewhere it reads once, few, many or a size class.

TRBJ2-7 | NA | NA | TRBV9 | TGTGCCAGCAGCGTAGCGGAGGGATCGCCCTCCTACGAGCAGTACTTC | CASSVAEGSPSYEQYF
TRBJ2-3 | TRBD1 | once | TRBV27 | TGTGCCAGCAGTTCTTGGACAGGGGGGAACACAGATACGCAGTATTTT | CASSSWTGGNTDTQYF
TRBJ1-4 | NA | once | TRBV12-5 | TGTGCTAGTGGCCCCGGGGGTAGGAAACTGTTTTTT | CASGPGGRKLFF
TRBJ1-6 | TRBD1 | once | TRBV2 | TGTGCCAGCAGCGCCGTCCCGGGACAGGGAATCGGGCCACCCCTCCACTTT | CASSAVPGQGIGPPLHF
TRBJ2-3 | NA | once | TRBV6-2/TRBV6-3 | TGTGCCAGCAGTTACTCGGGGCCAGATACGCAGTATTTT | CASSYSGPDTQYF
TRBJ1-5 | TRBD1 | once | TRBV5-1 | TGCGCCAGCAGCCCCGGACAGGGCAATCAGCCCCAGCATTTT | CASSPGQGNQPQHF
TRBJ2-7 | TRBD1 | NA | TRBV6-5 | TGTGCCAGCACCCCTGGACAGGGATCCGAGCAGTACTTC | CASTPGQGSEQYF
TRBJ1-3 | NA | NA | TRBV13 | TGTGCCAGCAGCTTTTCTAGGGGATGGCACTCTGGAAACACCATATATTTT | CASSFSRGWHSGNTIYF
TRBJ2-7 | TRBD2 | NA | TRBV11-2 | TGTGCCAGCAGCTTAGGTGGCGGGAGGACCCTCTACGAGCAGTACTTC | CASSLGGGRTLYEQYF
TRBJ1-3 | TRBD1 | NA | TRBV7-2 | TGTGCCAGCAGTTCCCCGGGACAGGGGGCTACCGTTTCTGGAAACACCATATATTTT | CASSSPGQGATVSGNTIYF
TRBJ1-2 | NA | NA | TRBV14 | TGTGCCAGCAGCCGGGGCAGAAACTATGGCTACACCTTC | CASSRGRNYGYTF
TRBJ1-2 | NA | NA | TRBV2 | TGTGCCAGCAGTACAGGGAAGGGGAACTATGGCTACACCTTC | CASSTGKGNYGYTF
TRBJ1-5 | NA | NA | TRBV19 | TGTGCCAGTAGTATAAATAGCAGGGGTCCTAATCAGCCCCAGCATTTT | CASSINSRGPNQPQHF
TRBJ2-6 | TRBD1 | NA | TRBV6-6 | TGTGCCAGCAGTTACTCTTTACAGGGGGCCGGTAGCGTCCTGACTTTC | CASSYSLQGAGSVLTF
TRBJ1-3 | TRBD1 | NA | TRBV30 | TGTGCCTGGAGTACAGCCAGGGGGACGGGAAACACCATATATTTT | CAWSTARGTGNTIYF
TRBJ1-2 | TRBD1 | few | TRBV7-9 | TGTGCCAGCAGCCCTACCGGGACAGGGGCGGGCTACACCTTC | CASSPTGTGAGYTF
TRBJ2-1 | NA | NA | TRBV6-6 | TGTGCCAGCAGTTACGCTTGGCGGGGCAACAGAAATGAGCAGTTCTTC | CASSYAWRGNRNEQFF
TRBJ2-1 | NA | NA | TRBV6-1 | TGTGCCAGCAGTGAAGGCAGGGTTGTCAATGAGCAGTTCTTC | CASSEGRVVNEQFF
TRBJ1-2 | TRBD1 | NA | TRBV11-2 | TGTGCCAGCAGCTTAGCAGAGACAGGGTATGGCTACACCTTC | CASSLAETGYGYTF
TRBJ2-3 | TRBD2 | NA | TRBV4-1 | TGCGCCAGCAGCCCGCGCGGGGGGCGGGAACCCGGGACCCCTACAGATACGCAGTATTTT | CASSPRGGREPGTPTDTQYF
TRBJ2-3 | NA | NA | TRBV11-2 | TGTGCCAGCAGCCCTCGCCGGACAGCCACAGATACGCAGTATTTT | CASSPRRTATDTQYF
TRBJ2-3 | TRBD2 | NA | TRBV11-2 | TGTGCCAGCAGCCCCGGACTAGCGGGGGTGTATTTT | CASSPGLAGVYF
TRBJ1-5 | TRBD1 | few | TRBV28 | TGTGCCAGCAGTTTCTTGGTCGGGGGACAGGTCCGAAGCAATCAGCCCCAGCATTTT | CASSFLVGGQVRSNQPQHF
TRBJ1-2 | TRBD1 | NA | TRBV6-5 | TGTGCCAGCAGTTACCGGGACAGGGGTAACTATGGCTACACCTTC | CASSYRDRGNYGYTF
TRBJ2-1 | TRBD1 | NA | TRBV19 | TGTGCCAGTAGTCACAGGGGCAGCTCCTACAATGAGCAGTTCTTC | CASSHRGSSYNEQFF
TRBJ2-1 | TRBD2 | NA | TRBV19 | TGTGCCAGTAGTATGTACTCAGCGGGGGGGCCACGGGAGCAGTTCTTC | CASSMYSAGGPREQFF
TRBJ1-1 | NA | NA | TRBV7-3 | TGTGCCAGCAGCTTAATGGCCGACACTGAAGCTTTCTTT | CASSLMADTEAFF
TRBJ1-2 | TRBD1 | NA | TRBV19 | TGTGCCAGTGGGAAACTCAACAGGGGTTCGGAGTCTGGCTACACCTTC | CASGKLNRGSESGYTF
TRBJ2-2 | NA | NA | TRBV29-1 | TGCAGCGTCCACTACCCAGGCCTCGGGGACACCGGGGAGCTGTTTTTT | CSVHYPGLGDTGELFF
TRBJ2-3 | TRBD2 | NA | TRBV24-1 | TGTGCCACAGCGGGACTGATTGAGGATACGCAGTATTTT | CATAGLIEDTQYF
TRBJ1-1 | TRBD1 | NA | TRBV20-1 | TGCAGTGCTAGTCGGGACAGGGGCAATAGGGCTTTCTTT | CSASRDRGNRAFF
TRBJ2-1 | TRBD1 | NA | TRBV5-1 | TGCGCCAGCAGCTTTAAGGGACAGGGGGTAGTTGAGCAGTTCTTC | CASSFKGQGVVEQFF